This T cell receptor (beta chain) was sequenced during a study of T cell responses to AZD1222 COVID-19 vaccine. Findings and caveats of the study: Females outnumbered males among donors, who were mostly white British; clonal diversity was possibly underestimated. No day 14 peak samples; only post-peak repertoires were characterized. Among those given AZD1222, only six were seropositive at baseline.

The repertoire was sequenced with immunoSEQ multiplex PCR; TCRdb's copy has only in-frame clones and lacks some. Of 90,000 to 120,000 clones in the sample, over 80% were seen once. J was trimmed by 0 bases and V by 5 bases; bases with no gene match: 6. Germline loops: CDR1 LNHDA, CDR2 SQIVND (reference sequence). The CDR3 consists of 16 residues. Comment on this clone: Its antigen is not known.

Investigators merged groups given second doses at roughly 4 or roughly 12 weeks. The chain uses TRBV19 and TRBJ2-3; 9 nucleotides agree with TRBD1. Sample: peripheral blood, taken 28 days after the second AZD1222 dose. The TCR sequence derives from an adult who received the AZD1222 COVID-19 vaccine. The CDR3 spells CASSGRDRVSTDTQYF. As DNA, the CDR3 is TGTGCCAGTAGTGGCCGGGACAGGGTAAGCACAGATACGCAGTATTTT.